This is a list of T cell receptor beta chains from one sample in a study of T cells in Graves' hyperthyroidism and ophthalmopathy. TCRdb recomputed calls from the multiplex PCR reads with MiXCR, one row per CDR3 protein. The sample has roughly 300,000 distinct CDR3 sequences; roughly 23% are singletons. The material sequenced was blood. The receptors stem from a woman aged 50 to 60 with Graves' hyperthyroidism. The CDR3 runs from the conserved cysteine through the conserved F or W. The D gene is left open where the match is weak. Size is stated for part of the rows, as once, few or many counts, or as a class when the clone is expanded.

d_call,v_call,j_call,clone_size,cdr3_aa,cdr3_nt
.,TRBV5-1,TRBJ2-3,many,CASSLYSSPSGDTQYF,TGCGCCAGCAGCTTATATTCATCACCGAGCGGGGATACGCAGTATTTT
TRBD2,TRBV7-9,TRBJ2-5,.,CASSSGTSGRALLGETQYF,TGTGCCAGCAGCTCCGGGACTAGCGGGAGGGCCCTCTTAGGGGAGACCCAGTACTTC
.,TRBV11-2,TRBJ2-3,.,CASSLSQAGGTDTQYF,TGTGCCAGCAGCTTATCCCAGGCAGGGGGCACAGATACGCAGTATTTT
.,TRBV6-1,TRBJ2-7,few,CASSEAYGTYEQYF,TGTGCCAGCAGTGAAGCATATGGGACCTACGAGCAGTACTTC
.,TRBV7-2,TRBJ2-2,few,CASSRDFTTGELFF,TGTGCCAGCAGCCGGGACTTCACCACCGGGGAGCTGTTTTTT
TRBD1,TRBV28,TRBJ1-1,.,CASSLSYRGTTEAFF,TGTGCCAGCAGTTTATCGTACAGGGGGACCACTGAAGCTTTCTTT
.,TRBV3-1,TRBJ2-5,many,CASSQRSQRLQETQYF,TGTGCCAGCAGCCAACGGAGCCAGCGGTTACAAGAGACCCAGTACTTC
.,TRBV10-3,TRBJ2-5,many,CAITDGETQYF,TGTGCCATCACGGACGGGGAGACCCAGTACTTC
TRBD1,TRBV6-5,TRBJ1-2,many,CASSYLIGTGGGYTF,TGTGCCAGCAGTTACTTAATCGGGACAGGGGGTGGCTACACCTTC
.,TRBV7-2,TRBJ1-6,.,CASSLAVGSYNSPLHF,TGTGCCAGCAGCTTAGCGGTAGGGTCCTATAATTCACCCCTCCACTTT
.,TRBV6-1,TRBJ1-2,.,CASSPAGTTNCGYTF,TGTGCCAGCAGTCCAGCCGGGACAACCAACTGTGGCTACACCTTC
TRBD2,TRBV28,TRBJ2-7,many,CASSLLLAGGPYEQYF,TGTGCCAGCAGTTTACTCCTAGCGGGAGGCCCCTACGAGCAGTACTTC
.,TRBV30,TRBJ2-7,many,CAWSVSPYEQYF,TGTGCCTGGAGTGTATCCCCCTACGAGCAGTACTTC
.,TRBV20-1,TRBJ1-1,many,CSARDRPLAEAFF,TGCAGTGCTAGAGATCGCCCTTTGGCTGAAGCTTTCTTT
TRBD1,TRBV5-1,TRBJ1-1,.,CASSQPGGRDTEAFF,TGCGCCAGCAGCCAGCCAGGGGGTCGGGACACTGAAGCTTTCTTT
TRBD1,TRBV28,TRBJ1-4,many,CASSFSGTGVEKLFF,TGTGCCAGCAGTTTTTCTGGGACAGGGGTTGAAAAACTGTTTTTT
TRBD2,TRBV2,TRBJ2-1,many,CASNSGRAGDEQFF,TGTGCCAGCAATAGCGGGAGGGCCGGCGATGAGCAGTTCTTC
TRBD1,TRBV6-2/TRBV6-3,TRBJ1-2,many,CASSYPTGVGANGYTF,TGTGCCAGCAGTTACCCGACAGGGGTGGGAGCGAATGGCTACACCTTC
.,TRBV3-1,TRBJ1-1,.,CASSPGESPEAFF,TGTGCCAGCAGCCCCGGCGAATCCCCTGAAGCTTTCTTT
.,TRBV27,TRBJ2-3,many,CASSLADDTDTQYF,TGTGCCAGCAGTTTGGCAGACGACACAGATACGCAGTATTTT
.,TRBV6-1,TRBJ2-1,many,CASSLTGTSGRFNEQFF,TGTGCCAGCAGTTTAACCGGGACCAGCGGACGGTTCAATGAGCAGTTCTTC
.,TRBV15,TRBJ1-1,.,CATSRTANMNTEAFF,TGTGCCACCAGCAGAACAGCTAACATGAACACTGAAGCTTTCTTT
TRBD1,TRBV19,TRBJ2-3,.,CASSPQGARADTQYF,TGTGCCAGTAGTCCACAGGGGGCAAGGGCAGATACGCAGTATTTT
TRBD1,TRBV7-2,TRBJ1-2,.,CASSPSDRAYGYTF,TGTGCCAGCAGCCCTTCGGACAGGGCCTATGGCTACACCTTC
TRBD1,TRBV20-1,TRBJ2-7,few,CSARDNRGTYEQYF,TGCAGTGCTAGAGATAACAGGGGGACCTACGAGCAGTACTTC
.,TRBV5-4,TRBJ1-4,.,CASSFGTLNEKLFF,TGTGCCAGCAGCTTCGGGACCCTTAATGAAAAACTGTTTTTT
.,TRBV4-1,TRBJ1-2,.,CASSQDTSGANNYGYTF,TGCGCCAGCAGCCAAGATACGAGCGGGGCCAATAACTATGGCTACACCTTC
.,TRBV30,TRBJ2-2,.,CAWMGGHSNTGELFF,TGTGCCTGGATGGGTGGACACTCTAACACCGGGGAGCTGTTTTTT
.,TRBV4-1,TRBJ2-1,many,CASSQVLKGEQFF,TGCGCCAGCAGCCAGGTACTTAAGGGTGAGCAGTTCTTC
.,TRBV12-3/TRBV12-4,TRBJ2-7,many,CASSLGTNYEQYF,TGTGCCAGCAGTTTAGGGACCAACTACGAGCAGTACTTC
TRBD2,TRBV11-3,TRBJ2-1,many,CASSLGVAGEGYNEQFF,TGTGCCAGCAGCTTAGGGGTAGCGGGAGAGGGTTACAATGAGCAGTTCTTC
.,TRBV30,TRBJ2-3,many,CAWSPRTSSSTDTQYF,TGTGCCTGGAGTCCCCGAACTAGCTCGAGCACAGATACGCAGTATTTT
.,TRBV7-9,TRBJ2-7,many,CASSLAGNPYEQYF,TGTGCCAGCAGCTTAGCCGGGAATCCCTACGAGCAGTACTTC
TRBD1,TRBV13,TRBJ2-6,many,CASSPYRGKSGANVLTF,TGTGCCAGCAGCCCCTACAGGGGTAAATCTGGGGCCAACGTCCTGACTTTC
.,TRBV7-7,TRBJ2-2,many,CASSRDPNTGELFF,TGTGCTAGCAGCCGGGACCCTAACACCGGGGAGCTGTTTTTT
TRBD2,TRBV10-3,TRBJ2-7,.,CAISVGGYEQYF,TGTGCCATCAGTGTGGGGGGGTACGAGCAGTACTTC
.,TRBV6-2/TRBV6-3,TRBJ2-7,.,CASSSRGQSSSYEQYF,TGTGCCAGCAGTAGCCGTGGACAGAGTTCTTCCTACGAGCAGTACTTC
TRBD1,TRBV4-1,TRBJ2-7,many,CASSQWTGTYEQYF,TGCGCCAGCAGCCAATGGACAGGGACCTACGAGCAGTACTTC
TRBD1,TRBV20-1,TRBJ1-5,many,CSARARDSLDQPQHF,TGCAGTGCTAGAGCTAGGGACAGCTTGGATCAGCCCCAGCATTTT
.,TRBV6-1,TRBJ1-6,many,CASRETGRGYNSPLHF,TGTGCCAGCAGAGAGACAGGCCGAGGTTATAATTCACCCCTCCACTTT
TRBD2,TRBV7-9,TRBJ2-1,many,CASSTTSGIAFGNEQFF,TGTGCCAGCAGCACTACTAGCGGGATCGCATTTGGCAATGAGCAGTTCTTC
TRBD1,TRBV10-1,TRBJ1-1,.,CASSETGQGARTEAFF,TGCGCCAGCAGTGAGACAGGACAGGGGGCGAGGACTGAAGCTTTCTTT
TRBD1,TRBV28,TRBJ2-2,.,CASSLWGTENTGELFF,TGTGCCAGCAGTTTATGGGGGACAGAGAACACCGGGGAGCTGTTTTTT
TRBD1,TRBV28,TRBJ1-4,many,CASRRQGARGNEKLFF,TGTGCCAGCAGACGACAGGGGGCGAGGGGTAATGAAAAACTGTTTTTT
.,TRBV3-1,TRBJ1-3,few,CASSQDRQRMYF,TGTGCCAGCAGCCAAGATCGGCAGCGAATGTATTTT
.,TRBV7-9,TRBJ2-7,.,CASSLPPRGVAHEQYF,TGTGCCAGCAGCTTACCCCCTAGGGGAGTAGCACACGAGCAGTACTTC
TRBD2,TRBV20-1,TRBJ2-2,many,CSAAPFAGGRTGELFF,TGCAGTGCTGCCCCTTTCGCGGGGGGAAGGACCGGGGAGCTGTTTTTT
.,TRBV18,TRBJ1-2,many,CASSTDRLGYTF,TGTGCCAGCTCAACCGACAGGCTTGGCTACACCTTC
.,TRBV29-1,TRBJ2-7,.,CSVEETGYEQYF,TGCAGCGTTGAAGAGACAGGTTACGAGCAGTACTTC
.,TRBV6-1,TRBJ1-1,many,CASSEGTRNTEAFF,TGTGCCAGCAGTGAAGGGACGAGGAACACTGAAGCTTTCTTT
.,TRBV20-1,TRBJ2-4,many,CSARSGGYIQYF,TGCAGTGCTAGGTCCGGGGGTTACATTCAGTACTTC
.,TRBV6-6,TRBJ1-6,.,CASSYGGPLHF,TGTGCCAGCAGTTACGGGGGACCCCTCCACTTT
TRBD2,TRBV24-1,TRBJ2-5,many,CATSDRTSQETQYF,TGTGCCACCAGTGATCGGACTAGTCAAGAGACCCAGTACTTC
.,TRBV2,TRBJ2-3,many,CASSAVSGSTDTQYF,TGTGCCAGCAGTGCGGTTAGCGGTAGCACAGATACGCAGTATTTT
.,TRBV6-2/TRBV6-3,TRBJ2-2,many,CASSQPWHTGELFF,TGTGCCAGCAGCCAACCATGGCACACCGGGGAGCTGTTTTTT
.,TRBV5-1,TRBJ2-2,.,CASSLSTDLTGELFF,TGCGCCAGCAGCCTATCGACGGACCTCACCGGGGAGCTGTTTTTT
TRBD2,TRBV6-6,TRBJ2-2,few,CASSYGGGANGELFF,TGTGCCAGCAGTTACGGCGGGGGGGCGAACGGGGAGCTGTTTTTT
.,TRBV2,TRBJ2-7,.,CASKRVTGEQYF,TGTGCCAGCAAGAGGGTCACGGGGGAGCAGTACTTC
.,TRBV3-1,TRBJ2-4,many,CASSQDGPNIQYF,TGTGCCAGCAGCCAAGATGGACCGAACATTCAGTACTTC